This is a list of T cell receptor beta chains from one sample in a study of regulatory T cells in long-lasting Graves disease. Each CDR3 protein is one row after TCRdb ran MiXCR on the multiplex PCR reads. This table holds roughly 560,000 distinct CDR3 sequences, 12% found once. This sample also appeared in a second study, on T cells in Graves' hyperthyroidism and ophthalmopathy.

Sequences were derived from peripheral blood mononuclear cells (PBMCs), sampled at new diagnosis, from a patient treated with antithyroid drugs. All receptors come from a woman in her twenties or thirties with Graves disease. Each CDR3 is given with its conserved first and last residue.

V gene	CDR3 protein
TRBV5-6	CASSRDFYNEQFF
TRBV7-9	CASSSQSNEKLFF
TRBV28	CASTSGGAGNTEAFF
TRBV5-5	CASSFSIWGSEAFF
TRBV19	CASIRTGDNYGYTF
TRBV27	CASSSQAGTQYF
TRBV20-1	CSARQYSEQYF
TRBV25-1	CASSGVSGLGLGVDEQFF
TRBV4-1	CASSQGGPSNTEAFF
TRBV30	CAWSSGFTLYGYTF
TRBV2	CASSVSGLVYNEQFF
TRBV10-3	CAISGQKNTGELFF
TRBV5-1	CASSLLNRQGNGYTF
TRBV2	CASSWGLAAKETQYF
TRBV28	CASIPQIRMNTEAFF
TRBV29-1	CSVGATGELFF
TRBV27	CASSWGRAYEQYF
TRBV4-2	CASSQEAEAPTYSPLHF
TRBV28	CASRGRPNTGELFF
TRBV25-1	CASSALSNNYGYTF
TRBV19	CASSAAQGHGELFF
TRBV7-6	CASSFFASSGNTIYF
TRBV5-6	CASSLARTTEAFF
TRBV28	CASSLWGVRGETQYF
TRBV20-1	CSNREQGLYEQYF
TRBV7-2	CASSLARTDNNSPLHF
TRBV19	CASNGLAGNEAQYF
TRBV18	CASATTQNTEAFF
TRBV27	CASSWRASGRGEQYF
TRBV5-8	CASSLGSAYSNQPQHF
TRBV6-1	CASRQGIDYGYTF
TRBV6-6	CASSYSTSDFNEQYF
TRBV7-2	CASSLTGVGNQPQHF
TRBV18	CASSPNADGSYNSPLHF
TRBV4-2	CASSQDAWLAGYEQFF
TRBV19	CASRRGIDTEAFF
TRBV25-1	CASTGPGGGSGPQHF
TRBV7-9	CASSLASTSSDEQYF
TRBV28	CASRQQDLTGELFF
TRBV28	CASSKGGAQGSPLHF
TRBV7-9	CASSPRGLGEQYF